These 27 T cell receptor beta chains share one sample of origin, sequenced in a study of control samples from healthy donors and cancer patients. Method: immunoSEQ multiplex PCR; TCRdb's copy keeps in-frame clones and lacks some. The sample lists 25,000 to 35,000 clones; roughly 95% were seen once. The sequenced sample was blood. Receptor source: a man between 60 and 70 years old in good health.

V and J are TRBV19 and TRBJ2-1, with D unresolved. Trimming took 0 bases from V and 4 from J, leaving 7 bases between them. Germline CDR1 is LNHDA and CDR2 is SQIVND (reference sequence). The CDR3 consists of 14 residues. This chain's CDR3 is CASSIDFGYNEQFF. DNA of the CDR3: TGTGCCAGTAGTATAGATTTCGGGTACAATGAGCAGTTCTTC.

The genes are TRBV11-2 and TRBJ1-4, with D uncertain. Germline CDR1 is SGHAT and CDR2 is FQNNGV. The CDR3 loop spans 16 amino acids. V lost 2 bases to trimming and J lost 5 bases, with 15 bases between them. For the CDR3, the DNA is TGTGCCAGCAGCTTATGGGGTGGACGAACAAATGAAAAACTGTTTTTT. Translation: CASSLWGGRTNEKLFF.

The CDR3 region has the DNA TGTGCCAGCTCCACGAACACTGAAGCTTTCTTT. Translation gives CASSTNTEAFF. The chain is built from TRBV5-5 and TRBJ1-1; D is unresolved. Germline assignment: CDR1 SGHKS and CDR2 YYEKEE (reference sequence). This CDR3 is 11 amino acids long. V was cut by 7 bases and J by 1 base, with 5 bases left in between.

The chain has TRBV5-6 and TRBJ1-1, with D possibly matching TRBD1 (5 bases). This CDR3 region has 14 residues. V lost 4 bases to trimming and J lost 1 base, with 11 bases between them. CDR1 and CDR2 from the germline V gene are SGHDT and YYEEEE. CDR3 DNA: TGTGCCAGCAGCCGTGGGACCGGGAACACTGAAGCTTTCTTT. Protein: CASSRGTGNTEAFF.

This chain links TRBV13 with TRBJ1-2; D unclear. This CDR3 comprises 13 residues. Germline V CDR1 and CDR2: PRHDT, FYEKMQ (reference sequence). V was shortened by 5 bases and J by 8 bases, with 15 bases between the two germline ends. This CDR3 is CASSHRPDKGYTF. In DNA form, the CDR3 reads TGTGCCAGCAGCCATCGCCCCGATAAGGGCTACACCTTC.

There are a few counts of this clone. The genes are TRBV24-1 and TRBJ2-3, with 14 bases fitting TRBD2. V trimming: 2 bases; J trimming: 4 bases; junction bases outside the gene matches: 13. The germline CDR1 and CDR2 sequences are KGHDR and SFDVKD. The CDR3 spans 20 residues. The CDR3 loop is CATSDYPGGTSGGGADTQYF. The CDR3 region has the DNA TGTGCCACCAGTGATTACCCGGGCGGGACTAGCGGGGGAGGGGCAGATACGCAGTATTTT.

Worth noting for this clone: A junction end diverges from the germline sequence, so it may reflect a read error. The chain's CDR3 is CASSQQGRQLF. DNA of the CDR3: TGTGCCAGCAGCCAACAGGGGCGGCAGCTCTTC. The chain links TRBV5-4 to TRBJ2-1; 7 bases line up with TRBD1. CDR3 length: 11 amino acids. Germline V gives CDR1 SGHNT, CDR2 YYREEE (reference sequence).

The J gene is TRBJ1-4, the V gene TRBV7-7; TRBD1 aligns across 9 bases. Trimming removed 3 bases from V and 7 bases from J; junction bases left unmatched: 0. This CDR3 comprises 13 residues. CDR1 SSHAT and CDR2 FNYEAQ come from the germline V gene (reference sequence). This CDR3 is CASSLGQGEKLFF. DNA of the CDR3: TGTGCCAGCAGCTTGGGACAGGGTGAAAAACTGTTTTTT. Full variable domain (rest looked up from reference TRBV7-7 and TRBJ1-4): GAGVSQSPRYKVTKRGQDVTLRCDPISSHATLYWYQQALGQGPEFLTYFNYEAQPDKSGLPSDRFSAERPEGSISTLTIQRTEQRDSAMYRCASSLGQGEKLFFGSGTQLSVL.

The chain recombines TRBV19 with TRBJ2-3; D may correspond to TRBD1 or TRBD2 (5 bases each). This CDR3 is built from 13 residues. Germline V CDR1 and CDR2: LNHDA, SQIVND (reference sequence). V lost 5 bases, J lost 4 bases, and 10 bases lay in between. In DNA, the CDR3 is TGTGCCAGTAGTTGGCAGGGAGCAGATACGCAGTATTTT. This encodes CASSWQGADTQYF.

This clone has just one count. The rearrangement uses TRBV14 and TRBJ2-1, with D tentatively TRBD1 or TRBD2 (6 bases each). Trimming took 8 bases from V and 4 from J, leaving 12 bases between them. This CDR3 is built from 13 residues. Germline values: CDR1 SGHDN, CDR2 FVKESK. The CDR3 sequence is CASAQGRYNEQFF. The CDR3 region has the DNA TGTGCCAGCGCGCAGGGGAGGTACAATGAGCAGTTCTTC.

The CDR3 loop is CASCGQALTDTQYF. CDR3 bases: TGTGCCAGCTGTGGACAGGCTTTGACAGATACGCAGTATTTT. The chain links TRBV28 to TRBJ2-3; TRBD1 matches at 7 bases. CDR3 size: 14 residues. Per germline, CDR1 MDHEN and CDR2 SYDVKM. The V gene end was trimmed by 8 bases and the J gene end by 3 bases; junction bases not matched to a gene: 8.

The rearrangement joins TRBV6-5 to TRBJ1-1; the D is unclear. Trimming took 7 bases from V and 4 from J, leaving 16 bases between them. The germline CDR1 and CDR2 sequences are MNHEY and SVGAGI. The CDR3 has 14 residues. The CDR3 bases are TGTGCCAGCAAGTTTCGCTCCACAAGCACTGAAGCTTTCTTT. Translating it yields CASKFRSTSTEAFF.

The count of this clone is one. Here the CDR3 DNA reads TGTGCCAGCAGCCGGACAGGGATAGAAGCTTTCTTT. Its protein is CASSRTGIEAFF. J is TRBJ1-1 and V is TRBV7-2; the match to TRBD1 covers 8 bases. J was trimmed by 8 bases and V by 5 bases; bases with no gene match: 4. The germline V gene encodes CDR1 SGHTA and CDR2 FQGNSA. CDR3 length: 12 amino acids.

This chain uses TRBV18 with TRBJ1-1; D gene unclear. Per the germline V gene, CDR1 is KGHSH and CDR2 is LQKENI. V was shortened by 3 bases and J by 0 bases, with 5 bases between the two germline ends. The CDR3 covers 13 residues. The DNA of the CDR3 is TGTGCCAGCTCACCCCCCATGAACACTGAAGCTTTCTTT. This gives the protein CASSPPMNTEAFF.

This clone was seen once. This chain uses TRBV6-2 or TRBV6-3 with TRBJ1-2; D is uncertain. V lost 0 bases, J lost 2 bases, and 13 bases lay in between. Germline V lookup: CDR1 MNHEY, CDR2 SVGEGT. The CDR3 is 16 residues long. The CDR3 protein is CASSYSKQWGNYGYTF. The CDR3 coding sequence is TGTGCCAGCAGTTACTCGAAGCAGTGGGGAAACTATGGCTACACCTTC.

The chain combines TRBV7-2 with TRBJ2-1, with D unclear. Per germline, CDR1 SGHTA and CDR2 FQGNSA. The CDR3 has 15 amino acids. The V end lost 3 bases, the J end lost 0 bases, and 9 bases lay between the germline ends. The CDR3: CASSFGASSYNEQFF. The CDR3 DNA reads TGTGCCAGCAGCTTCGGAGCAAGCTCCTACAATGAGCAGTTCTTC.

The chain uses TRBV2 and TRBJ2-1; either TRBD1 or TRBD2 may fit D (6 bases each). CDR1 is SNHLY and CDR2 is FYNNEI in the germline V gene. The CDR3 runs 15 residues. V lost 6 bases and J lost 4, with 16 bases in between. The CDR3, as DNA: TGTGCCAGCAGCCTCGGGGGCAATGGTTACAATGAGCAGTTCTTC. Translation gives CASSLGGNGYNEQFF.

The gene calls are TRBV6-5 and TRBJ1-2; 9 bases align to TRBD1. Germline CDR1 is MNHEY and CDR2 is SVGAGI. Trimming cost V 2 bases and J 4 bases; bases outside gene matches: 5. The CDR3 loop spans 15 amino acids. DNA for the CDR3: TGTGCCAGCAGTTACAGGGGACAGGGAACCTATGGCTACACCTTC. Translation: CASSYRGQGTYGYTF.

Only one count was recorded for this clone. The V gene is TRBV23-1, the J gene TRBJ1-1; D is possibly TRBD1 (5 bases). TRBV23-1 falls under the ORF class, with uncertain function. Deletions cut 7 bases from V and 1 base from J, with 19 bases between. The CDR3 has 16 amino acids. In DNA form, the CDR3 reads TGCGCCAGCATGGGCAGTTTAGGGGTTGGGAACACTGAAGCTTTCTTT. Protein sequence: CASMGSLGVGNTEAFF.

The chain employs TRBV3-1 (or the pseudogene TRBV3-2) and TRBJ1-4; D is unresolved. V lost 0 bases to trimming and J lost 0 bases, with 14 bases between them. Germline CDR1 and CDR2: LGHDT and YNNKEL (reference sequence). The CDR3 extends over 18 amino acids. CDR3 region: CASSQDNLAGATNEKLFF. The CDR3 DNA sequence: TGTGCCAGCAGCCAAGATAACCTTGCGGGAGCAACTAATGAAAAACTGTTTTTT.

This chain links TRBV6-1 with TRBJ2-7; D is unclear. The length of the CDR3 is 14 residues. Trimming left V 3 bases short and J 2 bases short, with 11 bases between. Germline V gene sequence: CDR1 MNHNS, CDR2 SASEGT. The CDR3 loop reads CASSENGRTYEQYF. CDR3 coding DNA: TGTGCCAGCAGTGAGAACGGGCGGACCTACGAGCAGTACTTC.

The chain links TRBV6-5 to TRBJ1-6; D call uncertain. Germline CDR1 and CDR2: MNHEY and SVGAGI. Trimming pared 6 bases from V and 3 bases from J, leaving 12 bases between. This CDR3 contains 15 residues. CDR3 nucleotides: TGTGCCAGCAGACTCACGGAGATCTATAATTCACCCCTCCACTTT. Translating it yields CASRLTEIYNSPLHF.

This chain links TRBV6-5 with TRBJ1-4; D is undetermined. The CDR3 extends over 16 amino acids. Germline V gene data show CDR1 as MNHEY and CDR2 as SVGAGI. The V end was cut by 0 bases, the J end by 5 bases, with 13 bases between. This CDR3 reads CASSYSGRRLNEKLFF. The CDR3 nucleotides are TGTGCCAGCAGTTACTCAGGCCGGAGATTAAATGAAAAACTGTTTTTT.

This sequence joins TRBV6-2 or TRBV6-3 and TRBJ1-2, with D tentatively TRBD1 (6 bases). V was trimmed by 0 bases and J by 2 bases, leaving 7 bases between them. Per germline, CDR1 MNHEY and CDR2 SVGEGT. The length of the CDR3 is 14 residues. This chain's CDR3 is CASSYSQGNYGYTF. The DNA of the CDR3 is TGTGCCAGCAGTTACTCCCAGGGGAACTATGGCTACACCTTC.

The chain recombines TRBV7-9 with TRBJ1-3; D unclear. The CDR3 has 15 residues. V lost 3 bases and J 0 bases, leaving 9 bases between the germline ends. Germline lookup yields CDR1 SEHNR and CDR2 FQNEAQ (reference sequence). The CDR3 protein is CASSFPGVSGNTIYF. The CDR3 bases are TGTGCCAGCAGCTTTCCGGGCGTCTCTGGAAACACCATATATTTT.

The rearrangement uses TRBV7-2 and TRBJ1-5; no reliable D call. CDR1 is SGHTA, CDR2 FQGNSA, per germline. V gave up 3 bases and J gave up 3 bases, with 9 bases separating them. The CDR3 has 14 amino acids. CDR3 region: CASSLFQLNQPQHF. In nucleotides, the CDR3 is TGTGCCAGCAGCTTGTTCCAGCTCAATCAGCCCCAGCATTTT.

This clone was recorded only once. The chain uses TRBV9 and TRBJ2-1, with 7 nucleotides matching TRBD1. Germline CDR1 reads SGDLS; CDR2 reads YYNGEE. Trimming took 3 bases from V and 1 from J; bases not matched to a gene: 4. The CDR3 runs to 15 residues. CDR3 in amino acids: CASSGTGESYNEQFF. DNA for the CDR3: TGTGCCAGCAGCGGTACAGGGGAGTCCTACAATGAGCAGTTCTTC.